The entry that follows covers one TCR beta chain sequence. A second 7 to 11 cycle PCR used barcoded and J-beta primers. A template-switch adaptor containing 12 random nucleotides labeled each cDNA molecule. TCRdb passed the 5' RACE reads through MiXCR, listing each CDR3 protein once. The sample shows some 760,000 distinct CDR3 sequences, around 25% of them seen only once. The germline V and J ends were trimmed by 6 bases and 3 bases, with 12 bases remaining between them. There are 14 residues in the CDR3. The data originate from a study of blood T cells in healthy people across ages. This sample was shared with a second study, whose subject was T cells of mothers and their children. From that study: With the M1S primer of the second PCR, sample barcodes and 2-4 random nucleotides were added. Slightly, though not significantly, more overlap was seen in related than in unrelated mother-child pairs.

This clonotype was obtained from a boy aged 5-17 years in good health. The chain is built from TRBV12-3 or TRBV12-4 and TRBJ2-1, with D maybe TRBD2 (7 bases). Sample: blood. CDR3 coding DNA: TGTGCCAGCAGGGAGGGGGGGGGCTACAATGAGCAGTTCTTC. Translating it yields CASREGGGYNEQFF.